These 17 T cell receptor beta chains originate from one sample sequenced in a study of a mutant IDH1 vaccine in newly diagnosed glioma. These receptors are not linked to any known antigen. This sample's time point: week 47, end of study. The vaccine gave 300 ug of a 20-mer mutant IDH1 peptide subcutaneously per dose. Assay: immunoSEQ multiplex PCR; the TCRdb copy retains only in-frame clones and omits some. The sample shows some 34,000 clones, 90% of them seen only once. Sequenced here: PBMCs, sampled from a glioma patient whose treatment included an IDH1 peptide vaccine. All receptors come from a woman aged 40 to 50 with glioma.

The chain's CDR3 is CAWSPAYEQYF. DNA of the CDR3: TGTGCCTGGAGCCCTGCCTACGAGCAGTACTTC. J is TRBJ2-7 and V is TRBV30; the D is unclear. The CDR3 has 11 residues. Trimming cost V 3 bases and J 2 bases, with 5 bases left between them. Looked up from germline, CDR1 is GTSNPN and CDR2 is SVGIG (reference sequence).

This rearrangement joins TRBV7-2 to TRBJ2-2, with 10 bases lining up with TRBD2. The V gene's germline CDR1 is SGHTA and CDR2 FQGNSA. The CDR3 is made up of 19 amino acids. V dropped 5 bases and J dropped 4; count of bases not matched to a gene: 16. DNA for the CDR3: TGTGCCAGCAGCCATTTTCTAGCGGGGGAGCCTCCGGGCACCGGGGAGCTGTTTTTT. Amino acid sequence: CASSHFLAGEPPGTGELFF.

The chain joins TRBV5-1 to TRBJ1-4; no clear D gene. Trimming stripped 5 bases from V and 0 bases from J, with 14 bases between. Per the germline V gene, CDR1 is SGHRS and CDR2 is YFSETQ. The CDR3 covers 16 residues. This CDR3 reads CASSSGRRATNEKLFF. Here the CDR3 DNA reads TGCGCCAGCAGTTCCGGTCGGCGAGCAACTAATGAAAAACTGTTTTTT.

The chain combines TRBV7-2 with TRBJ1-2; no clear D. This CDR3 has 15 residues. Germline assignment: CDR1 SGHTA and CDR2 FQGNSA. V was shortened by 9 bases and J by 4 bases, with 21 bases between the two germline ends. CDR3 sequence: CASSPGGPISYGYTF. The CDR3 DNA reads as TGTGCCAGTTCCCCGGGAGGGCCCATCTCCTATGGCTACACCTTC.

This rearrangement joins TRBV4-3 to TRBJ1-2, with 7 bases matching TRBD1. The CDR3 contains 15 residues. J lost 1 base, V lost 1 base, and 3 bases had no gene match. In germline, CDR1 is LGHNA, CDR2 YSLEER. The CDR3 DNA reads TGCGCCAGCAGCCAAGCCCGACAGGGTAACTATGGCTACACCTTC. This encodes CASSQARQGNYGYTF.

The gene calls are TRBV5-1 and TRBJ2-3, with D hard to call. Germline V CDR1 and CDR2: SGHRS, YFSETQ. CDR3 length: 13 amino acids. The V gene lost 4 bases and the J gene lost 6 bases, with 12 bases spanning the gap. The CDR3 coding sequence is TGCGCCAGCAGCGCCTTAACAATGGATACGCAGTATTTT. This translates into CASSALTMDTQYF.

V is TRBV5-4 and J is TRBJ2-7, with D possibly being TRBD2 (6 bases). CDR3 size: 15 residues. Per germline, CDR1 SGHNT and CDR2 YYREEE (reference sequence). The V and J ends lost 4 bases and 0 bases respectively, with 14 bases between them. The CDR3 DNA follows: TGTGCCAGCAGCACCGGGGTGCGGGACTCCTACGAGCAGTACTTC. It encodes CASSTGVRDSYEQYF. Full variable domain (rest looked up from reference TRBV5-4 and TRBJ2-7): ETGVTQSPTHLIKTRGQQVTLRCSSQSGHNTVSWYQQALGQGPQFIFQYYREEENGRGNFPPRFSGLQFPNYSSELNVNALELDDSALYLCASSTGVRDSYEQYFGPGTRLTVT.

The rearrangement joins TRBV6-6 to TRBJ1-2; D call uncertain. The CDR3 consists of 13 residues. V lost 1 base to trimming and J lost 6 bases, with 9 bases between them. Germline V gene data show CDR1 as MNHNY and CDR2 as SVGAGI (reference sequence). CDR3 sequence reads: CASSYLGIDGYTF. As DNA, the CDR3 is TGTGCCAGCAGTTACTTGGGGATAGATGGCTACACCTTC.

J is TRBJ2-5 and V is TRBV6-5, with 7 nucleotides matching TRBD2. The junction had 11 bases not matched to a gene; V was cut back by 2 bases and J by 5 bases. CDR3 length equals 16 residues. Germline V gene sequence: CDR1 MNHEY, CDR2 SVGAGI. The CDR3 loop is CASSYRGDSGRETQYF. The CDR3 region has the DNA TGTGCCAGCAGTTACAGAGGGGACTCCGGGAGGGAGACCCAGTACTTC.

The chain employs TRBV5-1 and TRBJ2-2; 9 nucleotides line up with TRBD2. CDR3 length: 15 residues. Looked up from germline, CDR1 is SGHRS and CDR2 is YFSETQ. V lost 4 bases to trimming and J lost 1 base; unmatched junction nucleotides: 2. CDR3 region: CASSTTSGNTGELFF. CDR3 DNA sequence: TGCGCCAGCAGCACGACTAGCGGGAACACCGGGGAGCTGTTTTTT.

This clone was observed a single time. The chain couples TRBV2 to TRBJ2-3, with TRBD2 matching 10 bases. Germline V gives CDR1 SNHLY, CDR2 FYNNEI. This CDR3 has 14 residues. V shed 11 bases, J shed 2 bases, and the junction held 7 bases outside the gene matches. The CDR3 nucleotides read TGTGCCGGAAGGACTAGCGGATACACAGATACGCAGTATTTT. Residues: CAGRTSGYTDTQYF.

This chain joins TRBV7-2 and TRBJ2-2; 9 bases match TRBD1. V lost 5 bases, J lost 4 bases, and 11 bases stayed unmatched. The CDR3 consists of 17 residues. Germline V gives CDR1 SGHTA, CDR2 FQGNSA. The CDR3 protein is CASSPTGGGMATGELFF. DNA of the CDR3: TGTGCCAGCAGCCCTACAGGGGGCGGAATGGCCACCGGGGAGCTGTTTTTT.

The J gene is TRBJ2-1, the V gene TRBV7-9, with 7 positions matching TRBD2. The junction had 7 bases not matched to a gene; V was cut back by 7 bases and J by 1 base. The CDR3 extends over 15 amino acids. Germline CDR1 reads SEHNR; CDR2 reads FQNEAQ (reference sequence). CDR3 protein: CASTPLAVSYNEQFF. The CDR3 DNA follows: TGTGCCAGCACTCCTCTAGCGGTATCCTACAATGAGCAGTTCTTC.

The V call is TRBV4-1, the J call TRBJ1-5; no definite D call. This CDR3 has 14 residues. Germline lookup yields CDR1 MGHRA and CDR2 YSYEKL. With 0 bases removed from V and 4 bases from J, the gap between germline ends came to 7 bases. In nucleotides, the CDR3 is TGCGCCAGCAGCCAAGATTGGCTGAATCAGCCCCAGCATTTT. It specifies CASSQDWLNQPQHF.

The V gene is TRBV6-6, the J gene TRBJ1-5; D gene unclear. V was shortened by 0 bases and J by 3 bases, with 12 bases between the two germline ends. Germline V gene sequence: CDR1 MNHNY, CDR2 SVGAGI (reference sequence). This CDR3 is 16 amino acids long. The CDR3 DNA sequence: TGTGCCAGCAGTTACTCTACGCAGACCTTCAATCAGCCCCAGCATTTT. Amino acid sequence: CASSYSTQTFNQPQHF.

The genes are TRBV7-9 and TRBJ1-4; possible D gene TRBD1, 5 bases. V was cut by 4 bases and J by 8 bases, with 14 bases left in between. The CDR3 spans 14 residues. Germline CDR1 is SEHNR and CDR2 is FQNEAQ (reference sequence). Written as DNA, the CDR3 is TGTGCCAGCAGCTGGACGACAGTCACAGAAAAACTGTTTTTT. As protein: CASSWTTVTEKLFF.

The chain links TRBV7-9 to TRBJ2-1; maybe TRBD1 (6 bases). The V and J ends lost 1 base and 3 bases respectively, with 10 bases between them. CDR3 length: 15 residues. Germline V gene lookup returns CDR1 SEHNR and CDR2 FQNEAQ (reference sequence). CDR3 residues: CASSLVPGDYNEQFF. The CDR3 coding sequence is TGTGCCAGCAGCTTAGTTCCAGGGGACTACAATGAGCAGTTCTTC.